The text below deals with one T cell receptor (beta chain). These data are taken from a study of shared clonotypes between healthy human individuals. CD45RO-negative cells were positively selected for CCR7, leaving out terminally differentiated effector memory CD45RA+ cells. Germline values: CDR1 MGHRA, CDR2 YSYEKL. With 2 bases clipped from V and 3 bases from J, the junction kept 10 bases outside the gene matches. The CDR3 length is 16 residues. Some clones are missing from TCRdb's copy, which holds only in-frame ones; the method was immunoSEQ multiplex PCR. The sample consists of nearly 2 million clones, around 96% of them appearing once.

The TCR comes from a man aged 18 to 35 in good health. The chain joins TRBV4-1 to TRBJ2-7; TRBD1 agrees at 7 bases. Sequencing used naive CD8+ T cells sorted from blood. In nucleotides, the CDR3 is TGCGCCAGCAGCCAAAAACAGGGGCCGAACCTCTACGAGCAGTACTTC. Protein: CASSQKQGPNLYEQYF.